The entry below gives a single T cell receptor (beta chain) sequence along with its context. This sample is drawn from a study of control samples from healthy donors and cancer patients. Method: immunoSEQ multiplex PCR; TCRdb's copy keeps in-frame clones and lacks some. The repertoire consists of roughly 130,000 clones, with under 95% occurring once and the leading ten covering roughly 8.6%. Trimming shortened V by 5 bases and J by 7 bases, and 14 bases separated the two germline ends. The CDR3 totals 14 residues. Germline V gene data show CDR1 as SGHNT and CDR2 as YENEEA. The sequenced sample was blood. This receptor was taken from a man aged 18 to 35 in good health. This sequence joins TRBV11-3 and TRBJ2-2, with D maybe TRBD1 (7 bases). DNA of the CDR3: TGTGCCAGCAGCAGCAGGGGGGTTAGCGGGGAGCTGTTTTTT. Translation: CASSSRGVSGELFF.